The 25 T cell receptor beta chains in this list originate from one sample, sequenced in a study of CD8+ T cells in alopecia areata. The treatment here: oral pan-JAK inhibitor, 5-10 mg twice daily. Reverse transcription of extracted RNA yielded cDNA, which provided the sequencing template. Method: immunoSEQ multiplex PCR; TCRdb's copy keeps in-frame clones and lacks some. The table records about 120,000 clones, 50% to 55% of them present only once. This specimen consisted of CD4+ T cells sorted from blood, obtained at week 4, from a patient treated with tofacitinib. The source is a human donor with alopecia areata.

This clone appeared a few times. The rearrangement joins TRBV7-8 to TRBJ1-5; TRBD1 matches at 7 bases. Per germline, CDR1 SGHVS and CDR2 FQNEAQ. Unmatched junction bases numbered 10, after V lost 6 bases and J lost 2 bases. The CDR3 length is 16 residues. The CDR3 region is CASSPLRDSRNQPQHF. The CDR3 DNA reads as TGTGCCAGCAGTCCACTAAGGGACAGCCGCAATCAGCCCCAGCATTTT.

This clone was seen only a few times. CDR3: CASSVEWVSDYGYTF. In DNA form, the CDR3 reads TGTGCCAGCAGCGTAGAATGGGTTTCGGACTATGGCTACACCTTC. V gene TRBV9 combines with J gene TRBJ1-2; D gene unclear. Trimming took 0 bases from V and 3 from J, leaving 12 bases between them. CDR3 length: 15 amino acids. Germline loops: CDR1 SGDLS, CDR2 YYNGEE.

J is TRBJ1-4 and V is TRBV7-8; 9 nucleotides line up with TRBD1. Germline CDR1 is SGHVS and CDR2 is FQNEAQ. Trimming took 1 base from V and 8 from J; bases not matched to a gene: 8. The CDR3 loop spans 16 amino acids. CDR3 residues: CASSLVPDRGREKLFF. As DNA, the CDR3 is TGTGCCAGCAGCTTAGTACCGGACAGGGGACGGGAAAAACTGTTTTTT.

This clone was recorded a few times. CDR3 bases: TGCGCCAGCAGCCAACTTCAGGGGGGGAATCAGCCCCAGCATTTT. It translates to CASSQLQGGNQPQHF. The gene calls are TRBV4-1 and TRBJ1-5; 7 bases agree with TRBD1. The CDR3 spans 15 residues. The germline gives CDR1 MGHRA, CDR2 YSYEKL. V dropped 2 bases and J dropped 4; count of bases not matched to a gene: 5.

This clone has more than one count but fewer than ten. This chain links TRBV30 with TRBJ1-5; D perhaps matches TRBD1 (5 bases). CDR1 GTSNPN and CDR2 SVGIG come from the germline V gene (reference sequence). The V end was cut by 1 base, the J end by 11 bases, with 12 bases between. The CDR3 contains 12 residues. CDR3: CAWSASGLAQHF. CDR3 nucleotides: TGTGCCTGGAGTGCCTCAGGGTTGGCCCAGCATTTT.

This clone came up a few times. This chain uses TRBV6-6 with TRBJ1-2; D possibly corresponds to TRBD1 (6 bases). The V gene lost 5 bases and the J gene lost 2 bases, with 15 bases spanning the gap. Germline CDR1 reads MNHNY; CDR2 reads SVGAGI (reference sequence). The CDR3 loop spans 15 amino acids. This chain's CDR3 is CASSREQGRNYGYTF. The CDR3, as DNA: TGTGCCAGCAGTCGAGAACAGGGAAGAAACTATGGCTACACCTTC.

This chain links TRBV29-1 with TRBJ1-2; D may be TRBD1 (6 bases). The CDR3 spans 13 residues. The V end was cut by 0 bases, the J end by 9 bases, with 14 bases between. The germline V gene encodes CDR1 SQVTM and CDR2 ANQGSEA. CDR3 coding DNA: TGCAGCGTTGAAGAGAGGGGGTTCTTCAGCTACACCTTC. Its protein product is CSVEERGFFSYTF.

The CDR3 nucleotides read TGTGCCTGGAGTGTGCGGGGTGATGGTGAGCAGTTCTTC. The encoded protein is CAWSVRGDGEQFF. The rearrangement links TRBV30 to TRBJ2-1, with TRBD2 as a possible D gene (6 bases). V was shortened by 0 bases and J by 9 bases, with 12 bases between the two germline ends. The CDR3 covers 13 residues. The germline CDR1 and CDR2 sequences are GTSNPN and SVGIG (reference sequence).

This clone has just a few counts. This sequence joins TRBV5-1 and TRBJ2-7, with a possible D match to TRBD1 (6 bases). Trimming cost V 1 base and J 0 bases, with 14 bases left between them. Germline values: CDR1 SGHRS, CDR2 YFSETQ. The CDR3 contains 16 residues. The CDR3 sequence: CASSLNGDTFSYEQYF. In DNA form, the CDR3 reads TGCGCCAGCAGCTTGAATGGGGACACCTTCTCCTACGAGCAGTACTTC.

The V gene is TRBV30, the J gene TRBJ1-3; no clear D gene. V was cut by 2 bases and J by 1 base, with 9 bases left in between. In germline, CDR1 is GTSNPN, CDR2 SVGIG (reference sequence). This CDR3 contains 14 residues. CDR3 sequence reads: CAWSRGGSGNTIYF. In nucleotides, the CDR3 is TGTGCCTGGAGTCGTGGAGGGTCTGGAAACACCATATATTTT.

Note on this clone: Other DNA sequences from this sample encode an identical CDR3 as well. The CDR3 coding sequence is TGCAGCGTTGGAGGGGCCGAAGCTTTCTTT. Its translation: CSVGGAEAFF. This chain uses TRBV29-1 with TRBJ1-1; the D gene is possibly TRBD1 (5 bases). Trimming pared 4 bases from V and 8 bases from J, leaving 8 bases between. In germline, CDR1 is SQVTM, CDR2 ANQGSEA. The CDR3 is 10 amino acids.

The chain couples TRBV23-1 to TRBJ2-3; 10 bases are shared with TRBD1. TRBV23-1 is an ORF for which the function is uncertain. V gave up 6 bases and J gave up 5 bases; unmatched junction bases: 14. This CDR3 spans 17 amino acids. The CDR3 here is CASRKRQWTGGIDTQYF. In nucleotides, the CDR3 is TGCGCCAGCAGGAAGCGACAATGGACAGGGGGTATAGATACGCAGTATTTT.

The rearrangement links TRBV19 to TRBJ2-6, with D unclear. The germline gives CDR1 LNHDA, CDR2 SQIVND (reference sequence). V was shortened by 10 bases and J by 0 bases, with 22 bases between the two germline ends. CDR3 length equals 18 residues. The CDR3 sequence is CATNQLGSSRSGANVLTF. The CDR3 DNA sequence: TGTGCCACCAACCAACTGGGGTCCAGCCGCTCTGGGGCCAACGTCCTGACTTTC.

The V and J genes are TRBV30 and TRBJ1-1; possible D gene TRBD1, 5 bases. This CDR3 has 13 residues. Per germline, CDR1 GTSNPN and CDR2 SVGIG (reference sequence). Trimming shortened V by 2 bases and J by 4 bases, and 11 bases separated the two germline ends. CDR3 protein: CAWSWQGRTEAFF. The CDR3, as DNA: TGTGCCTGGAGTTGGCAGGGTCGCACTGAAGCTTTCTTT.

The rearrangement joins TRBV14 to TRBJ1-1; 7 bases map to TRBD1. This CDR3 is 17 amino acids long. In germline, CDR1 is SGHDN, CDR2 FVKESK. The junction had 8 bases not matched to a gene; V was cut back by 1 base and J by 0 bases. CDR3 sequence: CASSQVVTGTVNTEAFF. In DNA, the CDR3 is TGTGCCAGCAGCCAAGTAGTAACCGGGACAGTGAACACTGAAGCTTTCTTT.

The V call is TRBV6-1, the J call TRBJ2-4; 9 bases line up with TRBD1. Germline CDR1 MNHNS, CDR2 SASEGT. The CDR3 sequence is 15 residues long. Trimming cost V 8 bases and J 5 bases; bases outside gene matches: 10. Here the CDR3 reads CASSLTGGDQNIQYF. CDR3 nucleotides: TGTGCCAGCTCCCTAACAGGGGGCGACCAAAACATTCAGTACTTC.

This clone was picked up many times. V and J are TRBV7-2 and TRBJ2-1; D is possibly TRBD2 (5 bases). V dropped 1 base and J dropped 0 bases, with 7 bases sitting between them. Germline assignment: CDR1 SGHTA and CDR2 FQGNSA. CDR3 size: 15 residues. The CDR3: CASSLEDYSYNEQFF. The CDR3 DNA reads TGTGCCAGCAGCTTAGAAGACTACTCCTACAATGAGCAGTTCTTC.

With respect to this clone: Distinct nucleotide sequences in the sample also encode this CDR3. The rearrangement joins TRBV30 to TRBJ1-5; D is unclear. Trimming took off 0 bases at V and 1 base at J, with 4 bases between the two ends. Looked up from germline, CDR1 is GTSNPN and CDR2 is SVGIG (reference sequence). The CDR3 consists of 13 residues. Here the CDR3 reads CAWSVDSNQPQHF. CDR3 DNA: TGTGCCTGGAGTGTGGACAGCAATCAGCCCCAGCATTTT.

This clone was detected a few times. CDR3 coding DNA: TGTGCCAGCAGTAGGGCAGGCAATCAGCCCCAGCATTTT. Translating it yields CASSRAGNQPQHF. V gene TRBV2 combines with J gene TRBJ1-5, with D unresolved. The V gene lost 5 bases and the J gene lost 2 bases, with 7 bases spanning the gap. This CDR3 contains 13 residues. Looked up from germline, CDR1 is SNHLY and CDR2 is FYNNEI. The whole variable domain, remainder taken from reference TRBV2 and TRBJ1-5, is EPEVTQTPSHQVTQMGQEVILRCVPISNHLYFYWYRQILGQKVEFLVSFYNNEISEKSEIFDDQFSVERPDGSNFTLKIRSTKLEDSAMYFCASSRAGNQPQHFGDGTRLSIL.

The chain couples TRBV30 to TRBJ2-7, with 9 positions matching TRBD2. The CDR3 runs 14 residues. Trimming took 0 bases from V and 6 from J; bases not matched to a gene: 6. From germline, CDR1 is GTSNPN and CDR2 SVGIG (reference sequence). The CDR3 spells CAWSVKAGGGEQYF. Written as DNA, the CDR3 is TGTGCCTGGAGTGTAAAAGCGGGAGGCGGCGAGCAGTACTTC.

This clone was picked up many times. V usage is TRBV7-2 and J usage is TRBJ2-1; possible D gene TRBD1, 5 bases. V lost 3 bases, J lost 4 bases, and 16 bases lay in between. In germline, CDR1 is SGHTA, CDR2 FQGNSA. There are 16 residues in the CDR3. CDR3 loop: CASSLKTAVRYNEQFF. The CDR3 region has the DNA TGTGCCAGCAGCTTGAAGACAGCCGTAAGGTACAATGAGCAGTTCTTC.

This clone has just one count. The chain recombines TRBV29-1 with TRBJ2-7; D is unclear. This CDR3 contains 13 residues. From germline, CDR1 is SQVTM and CDR2 ANQGSEA. With 7 bases removed from V and 6 bases from J, the gap between germline ends came to 19 bases. This CDR3 reads CSAVDRLGLEQYF. The CDR3 DNA reads as TGCAGCGCCGTGGACCGCCTCGGGCTCGAGCAGTACTTC.

This clone has just a few counts. The chain carries TRBV18 and TRBJ2-7; the D gene could be TRBD1 or TRBD2 (6 bases each). Germline CDR1 reads KGHSH; CDR2 reads LQKENI. This CDR3 region has 15 residues. The V gene lost 0 bases and the J gene lost 3 bases, with 12 bases spanning the gap. The CDR3 loop reads CASSPPGGGVYEQYF. The CDR3 DNA sequence: TGTGCCAGCTCACCACCTGGAGGGGGAGTCTACGAGCAGTACTTC.

The chain links TRBV5-6 to TRBJ1-5; 9 bases fit TRBD1. CDR1 and CDR2 (germline): SGHDT, YYEEEE. J was trimmed by 7 bases and V by 3 bases; bases with no gene match: 2. The CDR3 spans 13 residues. CDR3 DNA sequence: TGTGCCAGCAGCTATGGACAGGGGCAGCCCCAGCATTTT. It specifies CASSYGQGQPQHF.

CDR3 loop: CAWSPQFVGTGELFF. The CDR3 DNA reads as TGTGCCTGGAGCCCTCAATTTGTGGGGACCGGGGAGCTGTTTTTT. This chain links TRBV30 with TRBJ2-2; D remains ambiguous. Trimming took off 3 bases at V and 5 bases at J, with 16 bases between the two ends. The germline V gene has CDR1 GTSNPN and CDR2 SVGIG (reference sequence). This CDR3 is 15 amino acids long. Together with reference TRBV30 and TRBJ2-2, the CDR3 gives the full variable domain: SQTIHQWPATLVQPVGSPLSLECTVEGTSNPNLYWYRQAAGRGLQLLFYSVGIGQISSEVPQNLSASRPQDRQFILSSKKLLLSDSGFYLCAWSPQFVGTGELFFGEGSRLTVL.